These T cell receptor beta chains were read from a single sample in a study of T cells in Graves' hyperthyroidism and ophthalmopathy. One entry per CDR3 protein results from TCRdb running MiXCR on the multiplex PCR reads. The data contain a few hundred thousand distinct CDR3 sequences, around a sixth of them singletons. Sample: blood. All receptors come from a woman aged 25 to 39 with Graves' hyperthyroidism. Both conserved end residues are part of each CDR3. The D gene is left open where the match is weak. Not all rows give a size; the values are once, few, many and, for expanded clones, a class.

CDR3aa: CASSLRLLAGVSGELFF
CDR3nt: TGTGCCAGCAGTCTACGCTTACTAGCGGGAGTATCCGGGGAGCTGTTTTTT
j_gene: TRBJ2-2
v_gene: TRBV6-1
abundance: NA
d_gene: TRBD2

CDR3aa: CASSSGKSIMEQYF
CDR3nt: TGTGCCAGCAGCTCCGGGAAGAGCATTATGGAGCAGTACTTC
j_gene: TRBJ2-7
v_gene: TRBV13
abundance: many
d_gene: NA

CDR3aa: CASSLGTPGGDEQYF
CDR3nt: TGTGCCAGCAGCTTAGGGACCCCGGGGGGAGACGAGCAGTACTTC
j_gene: TRBJ2-7
v_gene: TRBV13
abundance: many
d_gene: TRBD2

CDR3aa: CASKSPRRSETQYF
CDR3nt: TGTGCCAGCAAATCTCCTCGGCGGTCGGAGACCCAGTACTTC
j_gene: TRBJ2-5
v_gene: TRBV6-2/TRBV6-3
abundance: many
d_gene: NA

CDR3aa: CASSSAGTGSTDTQYF
CDR3nt: TGTGCCAGCAGTTCAGCCGGGACAGGGAGCACAGATACGCAGTATTTT
j_gene: TRBJ2-3
v_gene: TRBV27
abundance: NA
d_gene: TRBD1

CDR3aa: CASSQAGENQPQHF
CDR3nt: TGCGCCAGCAGCCAAGCGGGGGAGAATCAGCCCCAGCATTTT
j_gene: TRBJ1-5
v_gene: TRBV4-1
abundance: NA
d_gene: NA

CDR3aa: CASSSFTGVRETQYF
CDR3nt: TGTGCCAGCAGTTCCTTCACAGGGGTGCGGGAGACCCAGTACTTC
j_gene: TRBJ2-5
v_gene: TRBV6-1
abundance: NA
d_gene: TRBD1

CDR3aa: CASNLDRDHGYTF
CDR3nt: TGTGCCAGCAACTTGGACAGGGATCATGGCTACACCTTC
j_gene: TRBJ1-2
v_gene: TRBV6-2/TRBV6-3
abundance: many
d_gene: TRBD1

CDR3aa: CAWSVMGFLGALHYGYTF
CDR3nt: TGTGCCTGGAGTGTAATGGGGTTTCTGGGGGCACTTCACTATGGCTACACCTTC
j_gene: TRBJ1-2
v_gene: TRBV30
abundance: NA
d_gene: NA

CDR3aa: CASSLAFVISPLHF
CDR3nt: TGTGCCAGCAGCTTAGCTTTCGTCATTTCACCCCTCCACTTT
j_gene: TRBJ1-6
v_gene: TRBV7-2
abundance: many
d_gene: NA

CDR3aa: CASSGRGPNSPLHF
CDR3nt: TGTGCCAGTAGTGGACGGGGCCCTAATTCACCCCTCCACTTT
j_gene: TRBJ1-6
v_gene: TRBV19
abundance: few
d_gene: NA

CDR3aa: CSVRIANHYEQYF
CDR3nt: TGCAGTGTTAGGATAGCGAACCACTACGAGCAGTACTTC
j_gene: TRBJ2-7
v_gene: TRBV20-1
abundance: many
d_gene: NA

CDR3aa: CATSIDVGIRTGELFF
CDR3nt: TGTGCCACCAGCATAGACGTAGGAATCAGGACCGGGGAGCTGTTTTTT
j_gene: TRBJ2-2
v_gene: TRBV15
abundance: NA
d_gene: NA

CDR3aa: CAISEAGVSYNEQFF
CDR3nt: TGTGCCATCAGCGAAGCGGGAGTATCCTACAATGAGCAGTTCTTC
j_gene: TRBJ2-1
v_gene: TRBV10-3
abundance: many
d_gene: TRBD2

CDR3aa: CASSLEQSGKLFF
CDR3nt: TGTGCCAGCAGTTTGGAACAGTCAGGGAAACTGTTTTTT
j_gene: TRBJ1-4
v_gene: TRBV12-3/TRBV12-4
abundance: many
d_gene: NA

CDR3aa: CASSRQGLTNQPQHF
CDR3nt: TGTGCCAGCAGTCGACAGGGTCTTACGAATCAGCCCCAGCATTTT
j_gene: TRBJ1-5
v_gene: TRBV7-2
abundance: many
d_gene: TRBD1

CDR3aa: CASSPGPGGQETQYF
CDR3nt: TGTGCCAGCAGCCCCGGGCCGGGAGGTCAAGAGACCCAGTACTTC
j_gene: TRBJ2-5
v_gene: TRBV7-6
abundance: NA
d_gene: TRBD2

CDR3aa: CSARTPSPTEAFF
CDR3nt: TGCAGTGCGCGGACCCCAAGTCCCACTGAAGCTTTCTTT
j_gene: TRBJ1-1
v_gene: TRBV20-1
abundance: NA
d_gene: NA

CDR3aa: CASGSGTSFEQFF
CDR3nt: TGCGCCAGCGGATCCGGGACTAGCTTTGAGCAGTTCTTC
j_gene: TRBJ2-1
v_gene: TRBV4-1
abundance: NA
d_gene: TRBD2

CDR3aa: CASSLGTMETQYF
CDR3nt: TGCGCCAGCAGCCTGGGGACCATGGAGACCCAGTACTTC
j_gene: TRBJ2-5
v_gene: TRBV4-1
abundance: many
d_gene: NA

CDR3aa: CASSPPREKLFF
CDR3nt: TGTGCCAGCAGCCCTCCTAGGGAAAAACTGTTTTTT
j_gene: TRBJ1-4
v_gene: TRBV28
abundance: NA
d_gene: NA

CDR3aa: CASSSPGAHHTEAFF
CDR3nt: TGTGCCAGCAGTTCTCCGGGTGCACACCACACTGAAGCTTTCTTT
j_gene: TRBJ1-1
v_gene: TRBV6-5
abundance: NA
d_gene: NA

CDR3aa: CASSARTGGGEQYF
CDR3nt: TGTGCCAGCAGCGCCCGGACAGGGGGTGGTGAGCAGTACTTC
j_gene: TRBJ2-7
v_gene: TRBV9
abundance: once
d_gene: TRBD1

CDR3aa: CASSQVRQGFNEKLFF
CDR3nt: TGTGCCAGCAGCCAAGTAAGACAGGGCTTTAATGAAAAACTGTTTTTT
j_gene: TRBJ1-4
v_gene: TRBV4-2
abundance: NA
d_gene: TRBD1

CDR3aa: CASSQEALEVLPLHF
CDR3nt: TGTGCCAGCAGCCAAGAGGCTTTGGAGGTTTTGCCCCTCCACTTT
j_gene: TRBJ1-6
v_gene: TRBV3-1
abundance: few
d_gene: NA